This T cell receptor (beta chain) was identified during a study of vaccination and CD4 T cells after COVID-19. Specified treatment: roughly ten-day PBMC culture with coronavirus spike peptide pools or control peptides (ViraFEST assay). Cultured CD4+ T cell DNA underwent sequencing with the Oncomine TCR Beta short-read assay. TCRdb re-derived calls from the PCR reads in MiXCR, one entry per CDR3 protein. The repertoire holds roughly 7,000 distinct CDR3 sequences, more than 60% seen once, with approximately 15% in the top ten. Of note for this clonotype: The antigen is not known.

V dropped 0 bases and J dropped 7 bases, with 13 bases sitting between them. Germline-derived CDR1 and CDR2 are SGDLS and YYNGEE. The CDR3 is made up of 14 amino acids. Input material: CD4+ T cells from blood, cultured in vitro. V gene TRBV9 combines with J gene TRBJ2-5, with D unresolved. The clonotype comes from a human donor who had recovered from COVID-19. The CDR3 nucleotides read TGTGCCAGCAGCGTAGGCCCAGGTATTACGACCCAGTACTTC. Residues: CASSVGPGITTQYF.